What follows describes a single T cell receptor beta chain. The antigen is undetermined. Patients with uncontrolled infections, other autoimmune diseases, pregnancy or lactation were excluded. PBMCs were collected from an approximately 9.5 ml volume of fresh peripheral blood. These data belong to a study of T cells in Graves' hyperthyroidism and ophthalmopathy. Germline CDR1 reads KGHSH; CDR2 reads LQKENI. The CDR3 is made up of 15 amino acids. The V end lost 1 base, the J end lost 1 base, and 11 bases lay between the germline ends. Study outcomes and limitations: Expanded thyroid clonotypes (above 0.001) were mostly also found in blood. Before onset, ophthalmopathy was predicted by the model a median about six months earlier.

Amplified TCR beta CDR3 regions derived from RNA transcripts. HTBI primers were employed in a first-round RT-PCR of the TCR CDR3. In TCRdb, the multiplex PCR reads were re-called with MiXCR into one record per CDR3 protein. Among around 690,000 distinct CDR3 sequences listed, roughly 20% were seen once. V usage is TRBV18 and J usage is TRBJ2-7; D may match TRBD1 or TRBD2 (5 bases each). Source material: blood. The sequence derives from a man aged 30 to 45 with Graves' ophthalmopathy. CDR3 DNA sequence: TGTGCCAGCTCACCACGCGAGGGGTTATCCTACGAGCAGTACTTC. Translated: CASSPREGLSYEQYF.